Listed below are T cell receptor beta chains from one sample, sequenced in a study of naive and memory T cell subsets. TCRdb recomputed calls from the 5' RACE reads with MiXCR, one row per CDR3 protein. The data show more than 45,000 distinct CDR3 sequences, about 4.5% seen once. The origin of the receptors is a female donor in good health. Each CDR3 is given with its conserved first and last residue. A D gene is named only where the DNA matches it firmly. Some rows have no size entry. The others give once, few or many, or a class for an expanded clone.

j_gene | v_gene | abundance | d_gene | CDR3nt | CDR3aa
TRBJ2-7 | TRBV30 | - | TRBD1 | TGTGCCTGGAAGGGACAGGGACCCTACGAGCAGTACTTC | CAWKGQGPYEQYF
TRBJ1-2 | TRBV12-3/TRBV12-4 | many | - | TGTGCCAGCAGTCCAGGGAGCTTGGGCTACACCTTC | CASSPGSLGYTF
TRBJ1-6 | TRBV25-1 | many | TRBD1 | TGTGCCAGCAGTGATCCCACAGGGGGCGGATCACCCCTCCACTTT | CASSDPTGGGSPLHF
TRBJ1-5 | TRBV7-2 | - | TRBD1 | TGTGCCAGCAGCCATACAGGGGAGAGTCAGCCCCAGCATTTT | CASSHTGESQPQHF
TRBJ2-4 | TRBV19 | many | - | TGTGCCAGTAGTCCAGGACCGATCAAGAGGCGAGTAGCCAAAAACATTCAGTACTTC | CASSPGPIKRRVAKNIQYF
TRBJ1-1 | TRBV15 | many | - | TGTGCCACCAGCAGAGTAGGGCAGTTCAACACTGAAGCTTTCTTT | CATSRVGQFNTEAFF
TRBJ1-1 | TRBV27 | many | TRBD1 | TGTGCCAGCAGTTTTGGTAGGGGGCCCGCGAACACTGAAGCTTTCTTT | CASSFGRGPANTEAFF
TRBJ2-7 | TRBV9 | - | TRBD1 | TGTGCCAGCAGCAGGGGGCTACAAGGCTACGAGCAGTACTTC | CASSRGLQGYEQYF
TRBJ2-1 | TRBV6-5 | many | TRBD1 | TGTGCCAGCAGTGTTACAGGGGGCGGCTCCTACAATGAGCAGTTCTTC | CASSVTGGGSYNEQFF
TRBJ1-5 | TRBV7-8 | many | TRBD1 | TGTGCCAGCAGCTCCCTAGGCGTGGCAGGGGGGGACCGCAATCAGCCCCAGCATTTT | CASSSLGVAGGDRNQPQHF
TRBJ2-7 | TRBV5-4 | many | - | TGTGCCAGCCCACTCACCGGGACTCTCGAATCCTACGAGCAGTACTTC | CASPLTGTLESYEQYF
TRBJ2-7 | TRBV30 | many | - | TGTGCCTGGGACAGGTCCCACGAGCAGTACTTC | CAWDRSHEQYF
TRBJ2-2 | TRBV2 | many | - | TGTGCCAGCAGCTTACCTCGCGACTCCGGGGAGCTGTTTTTT | CASSLPRDSGELFF
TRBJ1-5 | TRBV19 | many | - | TGTGCCAGTAGTATCGTAGGTACCGTCCCCCAGCATTTT | CASSIVGTVPQHF
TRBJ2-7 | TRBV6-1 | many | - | TGTGCCAGCACCGATTCATCTCCCTACGAGCAGTACTTC | CASTDSSPYEQYF
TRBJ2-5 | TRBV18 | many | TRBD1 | TGTGCCAGCTCACCGTCAGGGGGCGCTTCTATAGAGACCCAGTACTTC | CASSPSGGASIETQYF
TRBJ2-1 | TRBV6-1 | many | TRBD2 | TGTGCCAGCAGTGTATCTAGCGGGTTCTCCTACAATGAGCAGTTCTTC | CASSVSSGFSYNEQFF
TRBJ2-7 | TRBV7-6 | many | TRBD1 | TGTGCCAGCAGGTCTGGACAGGGGGCGTACGAGCAGTACTTC | CASRSGQGAYEQYF
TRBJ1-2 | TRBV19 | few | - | TGTGCCAGTAGTATGGTAGCCAGGGTCCTTCGCTACACCTTC | CASSMVARVLRYTF
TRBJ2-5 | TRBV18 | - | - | TGTGCCAGCTCACCAGCGGGACGAGGGGGCCAAGAGACCCAGTACTTC | CASSPAGRGGQETQYF
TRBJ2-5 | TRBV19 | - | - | TGTGCCAGTAGTATATACAACCAAGAGACCCAGTACTTC | CASSIYNQETQYF
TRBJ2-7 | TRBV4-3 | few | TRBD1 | TGCGCCAGCAGCCAAGGCCGATGGGACAGGGTGCTCCACGAGCAGTACTTC | CASSQGRWDRVLHEQYF
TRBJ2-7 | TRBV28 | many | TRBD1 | TGTGCCAGCAGTCCAGGACAGGGGCGGTACGAGCAGTACTTC | CASSPGQGRYEQYF
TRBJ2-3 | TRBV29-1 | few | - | TGCAGCGTCCGACGAAGGATGGGGGATCTAAGGGATACGCAGTATTTT | CSVRRRMGDLRDTQYF
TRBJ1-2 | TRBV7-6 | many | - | TGTGCCAGCAGCTTAGGGACAAGGGTAGCAGATGGCTACACCTTC | CASSLGTRVADGYTF
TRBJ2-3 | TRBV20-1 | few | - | TGCAGTGCTAGCGGGCGCACAGATACGCAGTATTTT | CSASGRTDTQYF
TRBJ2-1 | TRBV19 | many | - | TGTGCCAGTAGTACCAAGCGGGAGCAGTTCTTC | CASSTKREQFF
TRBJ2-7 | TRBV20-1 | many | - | TGCAGTGCTAGCCTCGGGGGCGACAACTACGAGCAGTACTTC | CSASLGGDNYEQYF
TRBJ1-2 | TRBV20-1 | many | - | TGCAGTGCTAGAGATTACGGCAGGGTTTCTAACTATGGCTACACCTTC | CSARDYGRVSNYGYTF
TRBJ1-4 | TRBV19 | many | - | TGTGCCAGTAGTAATAGACAGCGGACTAATGAAAAACTGTTTTTT | CASSNRQRTNEKLFF
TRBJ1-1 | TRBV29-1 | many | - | TGCAGCGTTGAGCCGGGCCGGCTGAACACTGAAGCTTTCTTT | CSVEPGRLNTEAFF
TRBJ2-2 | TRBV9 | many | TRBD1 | TGCGCCAGCAGCTTGGACAGGGGATGGACCGGGGAGCTGTTTTTT | CASSLDRGWTGELFF
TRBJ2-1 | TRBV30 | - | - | TGTGCCTGGAGTGTAGTCCTCCCCAATGAGCAGTTCTTC | CAWSVVLPNEQFF
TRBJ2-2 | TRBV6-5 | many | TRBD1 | TGTGCCAGCAGTCGACAGGGAGTACACGGGGAGCTGTTTTTT | CASSRQGVHGELFF
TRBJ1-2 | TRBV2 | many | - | TGTGTCAGCAGTGAAAGGGGATCCAGCGGCTACACCTTC | CVSSERGSSGYTF
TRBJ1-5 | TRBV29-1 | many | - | TGCAGCTATACAGTTGGTGATGGCAATCAGCCCCAGCATTTT | CSYTVGDGNQPQHF
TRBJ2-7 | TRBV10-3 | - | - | TGTGCCACGGGGACGACCACCTACGAGCAGTACTTC | CATGTTTYEQYF
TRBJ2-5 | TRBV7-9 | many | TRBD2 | TGTGCCAGCAGCTCACTAGCGGGAGGCCGCCAAGAGACCCAGTACTTC | CASSSLAGGRQETQYF
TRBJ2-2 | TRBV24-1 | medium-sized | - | TGTGCCACCAGTGACGAAAACAGGGACACCGGGGAGCTGTTTTTT | CATSDENRDTGELFF
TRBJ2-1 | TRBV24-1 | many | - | TGTGCCACCAGTGACTCAACTAGAGTTGAGCAGTTCTTC | CATSDSTRVEQFF
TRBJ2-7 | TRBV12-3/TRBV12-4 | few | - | TGTGCCAGCAGTTTAGCGCGTGGGGAGCAGTACTTC | CASSLARGEQYF
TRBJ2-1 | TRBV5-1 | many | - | TGCGCCAGCAGCCCCCCTAATGCGGATGAGCAGTTCTTC | CASSPPNADEQFF
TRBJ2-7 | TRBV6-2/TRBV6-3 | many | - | TGTGCCAGCAGACGGTCCGTTAGTCGGATGGGGTCCTACGAGCAGTACTTC | CASRRSVSRMGSYEQYF
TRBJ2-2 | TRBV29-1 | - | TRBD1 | TGCAGCGCCAGGGAAGGGGGCCCGAGCACCGGGGAGCTGTTTTTT | CSAREGGPSTGELFF
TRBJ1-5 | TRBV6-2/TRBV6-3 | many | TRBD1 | TGTGCCAGCAGTTACTCTCTGACAGGGGGTCAGCCCCAGCATTTT | CASSYSLTGGQPQHF
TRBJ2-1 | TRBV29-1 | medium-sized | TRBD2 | TGCAGCGTTGTGAAGCGTGGGCTAGCGGGGGCCTACTCCTACAATGAGCAGTTCTTC | CSVVKRGLAGAYSYNEQFF
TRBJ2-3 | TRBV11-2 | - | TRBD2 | TGTGCCAGCAGATATTCAGGGCGCGGGAGGGCCCTGAATACGCAGTATTTT | CASRYSGRGRALNTQYF
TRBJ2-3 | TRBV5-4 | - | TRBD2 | TGTGCCAGCAGCCAGGGACTAGCTGGAGATACGCAGTATTTT | CASSQGLAGDTQYF
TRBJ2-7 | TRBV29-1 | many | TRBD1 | TGCAGCGTTAAGACAGGGCAATACGAGCAGTACTTC | CSVKTGQYEQYF
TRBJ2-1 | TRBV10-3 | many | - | TGTGCCATCAGTGATCGGCCGGGAGCGTACAATGAGCAGTTCTTC | CAISDRPGAYNEQFF